One and the same sample provided the 23 T cell receptor beta chains below, sequenced in a study of beta chain features in type 1 diabetes. Sequencing targeted expressed TCRB transcripts, as all isolated RNA had been reverse transcribed. Profiled with immunoSEQ multiplex PCR; TCRdb holds only in-frame clones, not every one. Altogether about 370,000 clones are present, about 16% being singletons, with the ten largest covering about 0.019%. The sample was naive CD4+ T cells from blood. Receptor source: a woman between 18 and 30 years old in good health.

This clone came up a few times. The chain couples TRBV7-3 to TRBJ2-1; TRBD2 matches 12 bases. The V gene's germline CDR1 is SGHTA and CDR2 FQGTGA. V was pared by 4 bases and J by 3 bases, with 1 base of the junction left unmatched. CDR3 size: 15 residues. The CDR3 reads CASSSGLAGYNEQFF. For the CDR3, the DNA is TGTGCCAGCAGCTCGGGACTAGCGGGCTACAATGAGCAGTTCTTC.

The V call is TRBV5-1, the J call TRBJ1-1; 9 nucleotides align to TRBD1. Germline V lookup: CDR1 SGHRS, CDR2 YFSETQ. V shed 4 bases, J shed 5 bases, and the junction held 6 bases outside the gene matches. The CDR3 spans 14 residues. The CDR3 reads CASSRDRVSTEAFF. The CDR3 nucleotides are TGCGCCAGCAGCAGGGACAGGGTGTCGACTGAAGCTTTCTTT.

V is TRBV5-1 and J is TRBJ1-3, with no clear D. The germline V gene has CDR1 SGHRS and CDR2 YFSETQ. This CDR3 comprises 13 residues. V was trimmed by 0 bases and J by 8 bases, leaving 9 bases between them. The CDR3, as DNA: TGCGCCAGCAGCTTGGTTTTGGCGGACACCATATATTTT. Its translation is CASSLVLADTIYF.

The CDR3 loop reads CASSPGSPGTGSGEQYF. The DNA of the CDR3 is TGTGCCAGCTCACCAGGGTCGCCCGGGACAGGGTCAGGGGAGCAGTACTTC. The chain uses TRBV18 and TRBJ2-7, with TRBD1 identical over 9 bases. The CDR3 is 17 amino acids. The germline gives CDR1 KGHSH, CDR2 LQKENI. V shed 2 bases, J shed 7 bases, and the junction held 15 bases outside the gene matches.

This chain joins TRBV30 and TRBJ2-7; D uncertain. CDR3 length: 12 amino acids. Looked up from germline, CDR1 is GTSNPN and CDR2 is SVGIG (reference sequence). Trimming left V 0 bases short and J 6 bases short, with 9 bases between. CDR3 in amino acids: CAWSVQVPEQYF. CDR3 DNA sequence: TGTGCCTGGAGTGTACAAGTACCCGAGCAGTACTTC.

This clone has more than one count but fewer than ten. The chain is built from TRBV29-1 and TRBJ1-1; a weak D match, TRBD1 (5 bases). The V end was cut by 6 bases, the J end by 0 bases, with 20 bases between. Germline assignment: CDR1 SQVTM and CDR2 ANQGSEA. The CDR3 has 16 residues. Here the CDR3 reads CSVSRARHLMNTEAFF. CDR3 coding DNA: TGCAGCGTCTCCAGGGCCCGACACTTGATGAACACTGAAGCTTTCTTT.

The gene calls are TRBV6-5 and TRBJ1-3, with 8 nucleotides matching TRBD1. The V and J ends lost 7 bases and 8 bases, in that order; junction bases with no gene match: 10. CDR1 and CDR2 from the germline V gene are MNHEY and SVGAGI. The CDR3 covers 14 residues. The CDR3 protein is CASTNPGQGYTIYF. CDR3 sequence (DNA): TGTGCCAGCACCAACCCAGGACAGGGCTACACCATATATTTT.

J is TRBJ1-5 and V is TRBV30, with 8 nucleotides matching TRBD1. This CDR3 region has 16 residues. The germline gives CDR1 GTSNPN, CDR2 SVGIG (reference sequence). V trimming: 0 bases; J trimming: 6 bases; junction bases outside the gene matches: 10. The CDR3 protein is CAWSVRGQGASQPQHF. The CDR3 bases are TGTGCCTGGAGTGTCCGTGGGCAGGGGGCCAGTCAGCCCCAGCATTTT.

This clone has more than one count but fewer than ten. The chain couples TRBV28 to TRBJ1-3; D may be TRBD1 (5 bases). Trimming pared 6 bases from V and 1 base from J, leaving 13 bases between. Germline values: CDR1 MDHEN, CDR2 SYDVKM. The CDR3 covers 15 residues. The CDR3 DNA reads as TGTGCCAGCAGCCCAACTCAGGGATCTGGAAACACCATATATTTT. Translating gives CASSPTQGSGNTIYF.

The rearrangement links TRBV11-1 to TRBJ2-1; TRBD1 matches 10 bases. CDR1 is SGHAT, CDR2 FQDESV, per germline (reference sequence). The CDR3 extends over 14 amino acids. The trim removed 3 bases at V and 6 bases at J, leaving 2 bases unmatched. CDR3 coding DNA: TGTGCCAGCAGCTTGGGACAGGGGATCAATGAGCAGTTCTTC. Translation: CASSLGQGINEQFF. The complete variable domain, with remaining parts taken from reference TRBV11-1 and TRBJ2-1, reads EAEVAQSPRYKITEKSQAVAFWCDPISGHATLYWYRQILGQGPELLVQFQDESVVDDSQLPKDRFSAERLKGVDSTLKIQPAELGDSAMYLCASSLGQGINEQFFGPGTRLTVL.

The chain is built from TRBV28 and TRBJ2-1; D not resolved. V was cut by 8 bases and J by 14 bases, with 25 bases left in between. Germline CDR1 is MDHEN and CDR2 is SYDVKM. The CDR3 contains 14 residues. The CDR3 sequence is CASSLIRVPAKEFF. The DNA of the CDR3 is TGTGCCAGCTCCTTGATCCGGGTACCGGCCAAGGAGTTCTTC.

In this sample, this clone turned up a few times. The chain joins TRBV19 to TRBJ1-1; D unresolved. V was pared by 8 bases and J by 1 base, with 14 bases between. Germline V gene lookup returns CDR1 LNHDA and CDR2 SQIVND (reference sequence). This CDR3 contains 14 residues. The CDR3 DNA is TGTGCCAGTCATCCAGATCCGCCGAACACTGAAGCTTTCTTT. The encoded protein is CASHPDPPNTEAFF. The whole variable domain, remainder taken from reference TRBV19 and TRBJ1-1, is DGGITQSPKYLFRKEGQNVTLSCEQNLNHDAMYWYRQDPGQGLRLIYYSQIVNDFQKGDIAEGYSVSREKKESFPLTVTSAQKNPTAFYLCASHPDPPNTEAFFGQGTRLTVV.

This clone came up a few times. The chain couples TRBV6-5 to TRBJ2-5; TRBD2 might be the D (5 bases). Per germline, CDR1 MNHEY and CDR2 SVGAGI. The CDR3 is 14 amino acids. Deletions cut 5 bases from V and 7 bases from J, with 17 bases between. Written as DNA, the CDR3 is TGTGCCAGCAGTGCATCCGTGGTGAGCGGGACCCAGTACTTC. Residues: CASSASVVSGTQYF.

V gene TRBV19 combines with J gene TRBJ2-7; TRBD1 matches at 10 bases. The length of the CDR3 is 15 residues. Germline CDR1 and CDR2: LNHDA and SQIVND (reference sequence). V shed 10 bases, J shed 5 bases, and the junction held 14 bases outside the gene matches. The CDR3 coding sequence is TGTGCCACTAAAGGCTCCGGGACAGGGGACCACGAGCAGTACTTC. This codes for CATKGSGTGDHEQYF.

This clone has just one count. Mismatch with germline at one junction end may stem from a read error. V gene TRBV7-3 combines with J gene TRBJ1-1; 8 bases agree with TRBD1. In germline, CDR1 is SGHTA, CDR2 FQGTGA. CDR3 length equals 16 residues. Written as DNA, the CDR3 is TGTGCCAACAGCTTAACTGGACAGGGAGTGAACACTGAAGCTTTCTTT. The encoded protein is CANSLTGQGVNTEAFF.

The chain uses TRBV29-1 and TRBJ1-2; D is unresolved. Trimming took 5 bases from V and 1 from J, leaving 8 bases between them. This CDR3 comprises 12 residues. The germline CDR1 and CDR2 sequences are SQVTM and ANQGSEA. CDR3 bases: TGCAGCGTTAGGGAGTATAACTATGGCTACACCTTC. This encodes CSVREYNYGYTF.

The genes are TRBV6-6 and TRBJ2-5; the D is unclear. This CDR3 has 13 amino acids. Trimming shortened V by 10 bases and J by 2 bases, and 14 bases separated the two germline ends. Germline-derived CDR1 and CDR2 are MNHNY and SVGAGI (reference sequence). CDR3 bases: TGTGCCACCAACGCTAGGAATCAAGAGACCCAGTACTTC. Translating it yields CATNARNQETQYF.

V gene TRBV27 combines with J gene TRBJ2-5; D unresolved. V gave up 3 bases and J gave up 5 bases, with 10 bases separating them. CDR3 length equals 13 residues. From germline, CDR1 is MNHEY and CDR2 SMNVEV (reference sequence). In DNA, the CDR3 is TGTGCCAGCAGTTTGAGGAGATCGGAGACCCAGTACTTC. Its protein product is CASSLRRSETQYF.

V usage is TRBV7-2 and J usage is TRBJ1-3; 8 bases are shared with TRBD1. Germline CDR1 SGHTA, CDR2 FQGNSA. The V segment lost 5 bases and the J segment 4 bases; nucleotides outside the gene matches: 7. CDR3 length: 15 residues. The CDR3 spells CASSADRAVGNTIYF. The CDR3 DNA reads TGTGCCAGCAGCGCGGACAGGGCGGTGGGAAACACCATATATTTT.

This clone was counted between two and nine times. The chain couples TRBV2 to TRBJ2-5; TRBD1 is a possible D gene (6 bases). V lost 10 bases and J lost 1, with 19 bases in between. CDR1 is SNHLY and CDR2 is FYNNEI in the germline V gene. This CDR3 is 15 amino acids long. Written as DNA, the CDR3 is TGTGCCACACGAGGGTCATGGACAGTCCAAGAGACCCAGTACTTC. The encoded protein is CATRGSWTVQETQYF.

This clone was counted a few times. This chain joins TRBV18 and TRBJ2-5; D gene unclear. Germline CDR1 is KGHSH and CDR2 is LQKENI. The CDR3 loop spans 14 amino acids. Deletions cut 3 bases from V and 1 base from J, with 9 bases between. CDR3 sequence reads: CASSPTTTQETQYF. DNA for the CDR3: TGTGCCAGCTCACCTACGACAACCCAAGAGACCCAGTACTTC.

This clone was counted between two and nine times. The chain is built from TRBV2 and TRBJ2-2; 8 nucleotides match TRBD1. The CDR3 length is 14 residues. Germline values: CDR1 SNHLY, CDR2 FYNNEI. Germline trimming cut 9 bases from V and 5 bases from J; bases unmatched to any gene: 8. CDR3 loop: CASEDRAGTGELFF. The CDR3 DNA follows: TGTGCCAGTGAGGACAGGGCAGGGACCGGGGAGCTGTTTTTT.

V and J are TRBV30 and TRBJ2-7; 7 bases fit TRBD2. CDR1 and CDR2 (germline): GTSNPN, SVGIG (reference sequence). The CDR3 covers 13 residues. The V and J ends lost 5 bases and 3 bases, in that order; junction bases with no gene match: 7. The CDR3: CAWWDRDYYEQYF. As DNA, the CDR3 is TGTGCCTGGTGGGACCGGGACTACTACGAGCAGTACTTC.